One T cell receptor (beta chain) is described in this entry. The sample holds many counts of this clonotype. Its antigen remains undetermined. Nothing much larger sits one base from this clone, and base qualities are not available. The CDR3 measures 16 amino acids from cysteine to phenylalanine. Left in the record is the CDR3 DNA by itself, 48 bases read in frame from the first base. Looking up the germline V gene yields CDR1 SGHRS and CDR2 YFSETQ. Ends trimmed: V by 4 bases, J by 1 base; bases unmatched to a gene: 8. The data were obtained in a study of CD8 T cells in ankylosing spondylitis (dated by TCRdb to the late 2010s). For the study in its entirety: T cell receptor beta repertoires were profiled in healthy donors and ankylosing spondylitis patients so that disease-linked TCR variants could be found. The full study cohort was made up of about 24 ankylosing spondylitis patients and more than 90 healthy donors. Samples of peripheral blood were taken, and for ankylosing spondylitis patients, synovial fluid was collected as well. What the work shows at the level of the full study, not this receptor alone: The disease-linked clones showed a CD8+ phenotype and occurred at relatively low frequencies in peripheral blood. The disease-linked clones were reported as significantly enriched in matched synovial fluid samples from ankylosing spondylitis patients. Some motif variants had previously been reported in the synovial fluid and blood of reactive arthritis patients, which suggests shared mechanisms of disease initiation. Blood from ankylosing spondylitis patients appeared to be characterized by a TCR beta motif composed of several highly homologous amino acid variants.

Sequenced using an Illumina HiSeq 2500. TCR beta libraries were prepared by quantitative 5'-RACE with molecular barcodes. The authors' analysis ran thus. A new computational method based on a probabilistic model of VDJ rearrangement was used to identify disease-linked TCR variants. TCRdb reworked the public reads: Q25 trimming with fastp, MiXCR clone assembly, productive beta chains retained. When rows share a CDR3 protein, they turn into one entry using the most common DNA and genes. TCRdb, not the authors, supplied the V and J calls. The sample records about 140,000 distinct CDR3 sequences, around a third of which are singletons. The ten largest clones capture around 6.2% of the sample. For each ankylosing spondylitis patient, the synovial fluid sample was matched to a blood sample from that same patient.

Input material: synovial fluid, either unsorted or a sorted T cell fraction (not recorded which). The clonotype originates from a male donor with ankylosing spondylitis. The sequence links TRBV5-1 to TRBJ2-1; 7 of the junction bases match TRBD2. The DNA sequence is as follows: TGCGCCAGCAGCCGTGGGGCTAGCGGTTCCTACAATGAGCAGTTCTTC. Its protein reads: CASSRGASGSYNEQFF. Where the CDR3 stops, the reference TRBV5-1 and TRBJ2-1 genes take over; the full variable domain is KAGVTQTPRYLIKTRGQQVTLSCSPISGHRSVSWYQQTPGQGLQFLFEYFSETQRNKGNFPGRFSGRQFSNSRSEMNVSTLELGDSALYLCASSRGASGSYNEQFFGPGTRLTVL.